Sequencing of this T cell receptor beta chain was carried out in a study of blood T cell repertoires in COVID-19. Study overall: Italy, Spain and the United States were the sources of the convalescent and acute COVID-19 samples.

As processed by the authors: Amplification of reference gene primers provided the estimated nucleated cell counts. Assay: immunoSEQ multiplex PCR; the TCRdb copy retains only in-frame clones and omits some. V, J and clone size are those of that table, while D and trimming were read from the DNA. The sample shows about 350,000 clones, more than 70% of them seen only once. Recruits, aged about 18 to 95 years, lived in under 25 US areas. The origin of this receptor is a woman in her 30s who had been exposed to COVID-19. The sequenced sample consisted of PBMCs or T cells enriched from blood (not recorded which).

This CDR3 reads CASRPPGLGPYEQYF. CDR3 sequence (DNA): TGTGCCAGCAGACCTCCGGGACTAGGGCCCTACGAGCAGTACTTC. V usage is TRBV7-2 and J usage is TRBJ2-7; 8 bases are a match to TRBD2. In germline, CDR1 is SGHTA, CDR2 FQGNSA. The CDR3 is 15 amino acids. V lost 6 bases to trimming and J lost 2 bases; unmatched junction nucleotides: 9.